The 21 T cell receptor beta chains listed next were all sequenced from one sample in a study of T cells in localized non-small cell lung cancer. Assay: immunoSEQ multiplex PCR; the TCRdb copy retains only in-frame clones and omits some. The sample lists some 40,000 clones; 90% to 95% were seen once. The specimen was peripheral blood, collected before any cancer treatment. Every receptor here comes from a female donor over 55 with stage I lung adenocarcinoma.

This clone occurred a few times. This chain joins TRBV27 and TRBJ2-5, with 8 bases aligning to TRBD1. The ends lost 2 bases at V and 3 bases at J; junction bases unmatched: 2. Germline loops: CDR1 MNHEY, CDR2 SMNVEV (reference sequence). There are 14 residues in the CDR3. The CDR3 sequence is CASSLLQGEETQYF. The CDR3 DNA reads TGTGCCAGCAGTTTACTACAGGGGGAAGAGACCCAGTACTTC.

The CDR3 region is CASSFGTAPPDTQYF. The CDR3 DNA reads TGCGCCAGCAGCTTCGGGACTGCCCCTCCAGATACGCAGTATTTT. The chain joins TRBV5-1 to TRBJ2-3; a possible D gene is TRBD2 (6 bases). This CDR3 is built from 15 residues. Trimming took off 2 bases at V and 4 bases at J, with 14 bases between the two ends. Germline V gene data show CDR1 as SGHRS and CDR2 as YFSETQ.

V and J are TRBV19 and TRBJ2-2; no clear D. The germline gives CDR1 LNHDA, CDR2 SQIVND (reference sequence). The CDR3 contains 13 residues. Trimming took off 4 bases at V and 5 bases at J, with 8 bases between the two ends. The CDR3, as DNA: TGTGCCAGTAGTAAAACGGTAACCGGGGAGCTGTTTTTT. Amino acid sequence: CASSKTVTGELFF.

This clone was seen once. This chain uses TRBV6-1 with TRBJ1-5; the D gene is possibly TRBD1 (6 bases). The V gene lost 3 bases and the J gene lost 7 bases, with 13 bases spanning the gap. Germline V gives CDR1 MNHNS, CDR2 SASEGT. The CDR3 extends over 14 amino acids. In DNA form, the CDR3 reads TGTGCCAGCAGTGAGTCCGGGGGCGGGCAGCCCCAGCATTTT. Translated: CASSESGGGQPQHF.

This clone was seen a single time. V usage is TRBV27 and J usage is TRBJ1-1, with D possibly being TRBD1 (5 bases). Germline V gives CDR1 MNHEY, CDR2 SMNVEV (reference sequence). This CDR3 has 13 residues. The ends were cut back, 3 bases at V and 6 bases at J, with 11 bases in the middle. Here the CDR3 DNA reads TGTGCCAGCAGTTTCCAGGGCGGCCCTGAAGCTTTCTTT. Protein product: CASSFQGGPEAFF.

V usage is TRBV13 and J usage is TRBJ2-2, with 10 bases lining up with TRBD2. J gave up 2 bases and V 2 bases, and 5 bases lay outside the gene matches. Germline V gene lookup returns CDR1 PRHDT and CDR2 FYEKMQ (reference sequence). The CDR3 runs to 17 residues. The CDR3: CASSLRIAGGNTGELFF. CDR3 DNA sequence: TGTGCCAGCAGCTTAAGGATAGCGGGGGGTAACACCGGGGAGCTGTTTTTT. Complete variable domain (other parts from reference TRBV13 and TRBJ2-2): AAGVIQSPRHLIKEKRETATLKCYPIPRHDTVYWYQQGPGQDPQFLISFYEKMQSDKGSIPDRFSAQQFSDYHSELNMSSLELGDSALYFCASSLRIAGGNTGELFFGEGSRLTVL.

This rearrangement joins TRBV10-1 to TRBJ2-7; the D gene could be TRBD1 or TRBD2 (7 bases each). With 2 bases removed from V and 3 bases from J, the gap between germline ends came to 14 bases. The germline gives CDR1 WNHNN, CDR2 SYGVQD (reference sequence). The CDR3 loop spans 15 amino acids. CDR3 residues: CASSEGGGDSYEQYV. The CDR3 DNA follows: TGCGCCAGCAGTGAGGGGGGAGGGGACAGCTACGAGCAGTACGTC.

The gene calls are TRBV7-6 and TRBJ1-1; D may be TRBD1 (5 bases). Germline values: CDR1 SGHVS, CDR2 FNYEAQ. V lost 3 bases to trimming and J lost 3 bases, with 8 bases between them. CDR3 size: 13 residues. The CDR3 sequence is CASSFQGDTEAFF. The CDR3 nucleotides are TGTGCCAGCAGCTTCCAGGGAGACACTGAAGCTTTCTTT. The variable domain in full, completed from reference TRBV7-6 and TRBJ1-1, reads GAGVSQSPRYKVTKRGQDVALRCDPISGHVSLYWYRQALGQGPEFLTYFNYEAQQDKSGLPNDRFSAERPEGSISTLTIQRTEQRDSAMYRCASSFQGDTEAFFGQGTRLTVV.

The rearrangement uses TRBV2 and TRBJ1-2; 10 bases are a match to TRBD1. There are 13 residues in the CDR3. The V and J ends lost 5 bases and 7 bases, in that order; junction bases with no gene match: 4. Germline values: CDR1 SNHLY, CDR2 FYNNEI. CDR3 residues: CASSTDRGPGYTF. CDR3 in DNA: TGTGCCAGCAGTACCGACAGGGGGCCTGGCTACACCTTC.

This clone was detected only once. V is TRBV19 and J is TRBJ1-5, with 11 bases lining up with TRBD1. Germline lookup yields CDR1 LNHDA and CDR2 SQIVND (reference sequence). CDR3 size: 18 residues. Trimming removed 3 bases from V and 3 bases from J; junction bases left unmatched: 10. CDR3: CASSINLGGQGVNQPQHF. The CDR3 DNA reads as TGTGCCAGTAGTATCAACCTGGGGGGACAGGGGGTCAATCAGCCCCAGCATTTT. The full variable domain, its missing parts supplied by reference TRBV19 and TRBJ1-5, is DGGITQSPKYLFRKEGQNVTLSCEQNLNHDAMYWYRQDPGQGLRLIYYSQIVNDFQKGDIAEGYSVSREKKESFPLTVTSAQKNPTAFYLCASSINLGGQGVNQPQHFGDGTRLSIL.

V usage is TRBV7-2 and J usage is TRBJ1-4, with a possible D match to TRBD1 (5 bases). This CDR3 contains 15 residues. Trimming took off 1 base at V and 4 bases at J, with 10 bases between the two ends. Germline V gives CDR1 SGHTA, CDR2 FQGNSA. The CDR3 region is CASSLGGGGNEKLFF. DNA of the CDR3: TGTGCCAGCAGCTTAGGGGGCGGGGGTAATGAAAAACTGTTTTTT.

The CDR3 protein is CASSPPWAREQYV. The CDR3, as DNA: TGTGCCAGCTCACCACCCTGGGCCAGAGAGCAGTACGTC. V is TRBV18 and J is TRBJ2-7; D unresolved. V shed 0 bases and J shed 7 bases, with 10 bases lying between them. Germline assignment: CDR1 KGHSH and CDR2 LQKENI. The CDR3 covers 13 residues.

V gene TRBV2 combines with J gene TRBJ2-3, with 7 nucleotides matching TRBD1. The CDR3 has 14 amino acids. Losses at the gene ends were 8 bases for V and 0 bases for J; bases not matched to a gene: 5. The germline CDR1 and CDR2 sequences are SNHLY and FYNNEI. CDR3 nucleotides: TGTGCCAGCGACAGGGAGTTCAGCACAGATACGCAGTATTTT. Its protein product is CASDREFSTDTQYF.

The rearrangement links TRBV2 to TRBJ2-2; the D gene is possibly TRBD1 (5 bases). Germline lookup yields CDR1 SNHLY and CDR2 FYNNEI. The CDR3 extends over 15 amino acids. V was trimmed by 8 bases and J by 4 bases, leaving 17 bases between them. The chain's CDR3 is CASLPRRQSTGELFF. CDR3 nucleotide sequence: TGTGCCAGCCTCCCCCGTAGACAGAGCACCGGGGAGCTGTTTTTT.

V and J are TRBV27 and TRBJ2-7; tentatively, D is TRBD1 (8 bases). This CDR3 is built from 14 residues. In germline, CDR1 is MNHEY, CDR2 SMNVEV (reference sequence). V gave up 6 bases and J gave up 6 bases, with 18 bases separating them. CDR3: CASRKSDREGEQYV. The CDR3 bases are TGTGCCAGCAGGAAGTCGGACAGGGAGGGCGAGCAGTACGTC.

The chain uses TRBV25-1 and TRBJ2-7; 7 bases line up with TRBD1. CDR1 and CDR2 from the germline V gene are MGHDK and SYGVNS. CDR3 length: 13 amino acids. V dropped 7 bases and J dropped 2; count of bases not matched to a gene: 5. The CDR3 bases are TGTGCCAGCACTTCGACAGGGCCCTACGAGCAGTACTTC. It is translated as CASTSTGPYEQYF.

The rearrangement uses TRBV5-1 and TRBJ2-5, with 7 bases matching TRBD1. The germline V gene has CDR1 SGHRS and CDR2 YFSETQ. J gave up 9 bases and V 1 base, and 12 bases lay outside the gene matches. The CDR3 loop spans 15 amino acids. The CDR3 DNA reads TGCGCCAGCAGCTTGCCCCAGACAGGGCTCGGGGCCCAGTACTTC. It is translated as CASSLPQTGLGAQYF.

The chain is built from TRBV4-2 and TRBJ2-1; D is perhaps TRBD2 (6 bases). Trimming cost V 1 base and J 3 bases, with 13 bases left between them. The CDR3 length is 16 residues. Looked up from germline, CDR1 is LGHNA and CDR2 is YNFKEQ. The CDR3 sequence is CASSQVRGIGYNEQFF. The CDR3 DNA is TGTGCCAGCAGCCAAGTACGGGGGATAGGCTACAATGAGCAGTTCTTC.

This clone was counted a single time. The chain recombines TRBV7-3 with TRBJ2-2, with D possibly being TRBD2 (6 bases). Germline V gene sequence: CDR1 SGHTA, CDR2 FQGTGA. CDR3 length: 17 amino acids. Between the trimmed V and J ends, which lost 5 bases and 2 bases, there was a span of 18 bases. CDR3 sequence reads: CASSRVSGGLNTGELFF. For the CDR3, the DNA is TGTGCCAGCAGCCGGGTTTCCGGGGGACTTAACACCGGGGAGCTGTTTTTT.

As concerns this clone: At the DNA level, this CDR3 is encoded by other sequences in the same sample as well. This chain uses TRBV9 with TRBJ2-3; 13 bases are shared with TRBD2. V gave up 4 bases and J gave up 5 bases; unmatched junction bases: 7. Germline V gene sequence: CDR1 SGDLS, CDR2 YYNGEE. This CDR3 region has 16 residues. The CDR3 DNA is TGTGCCAGCAGCCCACCGGGACTAGCGGGGCAAGATACGCAGTATTTT. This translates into CASSPPGLAGQDTQYF.

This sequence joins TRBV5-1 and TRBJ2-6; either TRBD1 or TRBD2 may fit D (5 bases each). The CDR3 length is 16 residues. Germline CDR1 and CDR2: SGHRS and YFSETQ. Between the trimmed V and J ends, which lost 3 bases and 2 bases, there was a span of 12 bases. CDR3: CASSYEGEPGANVLTF. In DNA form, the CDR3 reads TGCGCCAGCAGCTACGAAGGGGAGCCTGGGGCCAACGTCCTGACTTTC.